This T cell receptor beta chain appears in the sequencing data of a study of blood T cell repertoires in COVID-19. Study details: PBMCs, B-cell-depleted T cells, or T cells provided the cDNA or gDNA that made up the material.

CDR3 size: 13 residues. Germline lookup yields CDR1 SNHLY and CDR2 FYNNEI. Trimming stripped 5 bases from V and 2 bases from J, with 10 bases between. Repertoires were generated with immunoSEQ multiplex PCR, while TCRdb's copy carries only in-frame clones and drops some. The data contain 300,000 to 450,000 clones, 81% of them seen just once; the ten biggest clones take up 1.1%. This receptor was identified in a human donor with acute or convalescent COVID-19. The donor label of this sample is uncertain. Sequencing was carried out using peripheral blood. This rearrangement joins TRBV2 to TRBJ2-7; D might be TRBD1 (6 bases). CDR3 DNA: TGTGCCAGCAGTTCAGGGGTTACCTACGAGCAGTACTTC. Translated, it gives CASSSGVTYEQYF.